A selection of T cell receptor beta chains follows, all from one sample in a study of blood T cell repertoires in COVID-19. Method: immunoSEQ multiplex PCR; TCRdb's copy keeps in-frame clones and lacks some. Of 400,000 to 450,000 clones listed, 88% are singletons. The sequencing sample was made of peripheral blood. These receptors originate from a woman in her 50s with COVID-19, enrolled during active disease. CDR3s include the opening cysteine and the closing phenylalanine or tryptophan. D genes are given only for firm matches. Size is stated for part of the rows, as once, few or many counts, or as a class when the clone is expanded.

>.|TRBJ1-4|TRBV11-2|TRBD1
TGTGCCAGCAGCTTAGCCTTGGGACAGGGTAATGAAAAACTGTTTTTT
CASSLALGQGNEKLFF
>once|TRBJ1-4|TRBV6-2/TRBV6-3|TRBD1
TGTGCCAGCAGCCGTTCCCATGGACCGGGACAGGGGAATGAAAAACTGTTTTTT
CASSRSHGPGQGNEKLFF
>.|TRBJ1-1|TRBV24-1|TRBD1
TGTGCCACCTTTCGGACAGGAGTAAAAGGGAACACTGAAGCTTTCTTT
CATFRTGVKGNTEAFF
>.|TRBJ2-3|TRBV4-1|TRBD2
TGCGCCAGCAGCCCCGGTAGCGGGGGTCCAGATACGCAGTATTTT
CASSPGSGGPDTQYF
>.|TRBJ2-1|TRBV12-3/TRBV12-4|TRBD1
TGTGCCAGCAGTCGACAGGGTCACAATGAGCAGTTCTTC
CASSRQGHNEQFF
>.|TRBJ1-2|TRBV2|.
TGTGCCAGCAGTGAAAAGCTCAGGGGCTACACCTTC
CASSEKLRGYTF
>.|TRBJ1-1|TRBV5-4|.
TGTGCCAGCAGCCGGGGGGGGGCCCCAGAGGCTTTCTTT
CASSRGGAPEAFF
>.|TRBJ1-3|TRBV7-9|.
TGTGCCAGCAGCTTAAGGGGCTCTGGAAACACCATATATTTT
CASSLRGSGNTIYF
>.|TRBJ1-1|TRBV5-1|TRBD1
TGCGCCAGCAGCTCACAGGGGTCCCACACTGAAGCTTTCTTT
CASSSQGSHTEAFF
>.|TRBJ1-2|TRBV12-3/TRBV12-4|.
TGTGCCAGCAGCCATTCCTATGGCTACACCTTC
CASSHSYGYTF
>.|TRBJ2-5|TRBV5-1|TRBD2
TGCGCCAGCAGCTTAGGACTAGCGGGGCAGGGGACCCAGTACTTC
CASSLGLAGQGTQYF
>.|TRBJ1-1|TRBV30|.
TGTGCCTGGAATAGGGGGATGAACACTGAAGCTTTCTTT
CAWNRGMNTEAFF
>few|TRBJ2-1|TRBV18|.
TGTGCCAGCTCACCGGGGGCTTGGGCCTACAATGAGCAGTTCTTC
CASSPGAWAYNEQFF
>.|TRBJ2-1|TRBV29-1|TRBD2
TGCAGCGTTGGGAAGCGGGGGGGCACGAATGAGCAGTTCTTC
CSVGKRGGTNEQFF
>.|TRBJ1-5|TRBV5-1|.
TGCGCCAGCAGCTTGGAGGGGCCCGATCAGCCCCAGCATTTT
CASSLEGPDQPQHF
>.|TRBJ2-7|TRBV5-5|.
TGTGCCAGCAGCTTAGCGGAATACGAGCAGTACTTC
CASSLAEYEQYF
>.|TRBJ2-1|TRBV7-3|TRBD2
TGTGCCAGCAGCTTTACCGGACTAGCGAGTTACAATGAGCAGTTCTTC
CASSFTGLASYNEQFF
>.|TRBJ1-1|TRBV6-5|.
TGTGCCAGCAGACAGGCAGGGAGGACTGAAGCTTTCTTT
CASRQAGRTEAFF
>.|TRBJ2-1|TRBV6-1|TRBD1
TGTGCCAGCAGTGAATCCGGGACAGGGGGACCTTACAATGAGCAGTTCTTC
CASSESGTGGPYNEQFF
>.|TRBJ1-2|TRBV7-9|TRBD1
TGTGCCAGCAGCTCCTGGGGGACAGGGAGTAACTATGGCTACACCTTC
CASSSWGTGSNYGYTF
>.|TRBJ2-7|TRBV19|TRBD2
TGTGCCAGTACCCCCGGGGGGACTCCTAGCTCCTACGAGCAGTACTTC
CASTPGGTPSSYEQYF
>.|TRBJ2-2|TRBV3-1/TRBV3-2|.
TGTGCCAGCAGCGGGCGAGTGAACACCGGGGAGCTGTTTTTT
CASSGRVNTGELFF
>.|TRBJ1-1|TRBV27|TRBD1
TGTGCCAGCAGTTCAATCGACAGGGCTGAAGCTTTCTTT
CASSSIDRAEAFF
>few|TRBJ1-5|TRBV2|.
TGTGCCAGCAGTGATGAGGGTAGCAATCAGCCCCAGCATTTT
CASSDEGSNQPQHF
>.|TRBJ1-2|TRBV5-6|TRBD1
TGTGCCAGCAGCTTGTTAGGGACAGGGGAGGCTGGCTACACCTTC
CASSLLGTGEAGYTF
>.|TRBJ2-2|TRBV5-1|TRBD1
TGCGCCAGCAGCTTGAATGAGGGGGCTCGAGGGGAGCTGTTTTTT
CASSLNEGARGELFF
>few|TRBJ1-5|TRBV19|TRBD1
TGTGCCAGTAGTACCTCCCGGACAGGACGAGACAATCAGCCCCAGCATTTT
CASSTSRTGRDNQPQHF
>few|TRBJ2-3|TRBV19|.
TGTGCCAGTAGTCCCAGGGCTCCAGATACGCAGTATTTT
CASSPRAPDTQYF
>.|TRBJ1-5|TRBV7-9|.
TGTGCCAGCAGCTTATGGGACACCGATCAGCCCCAGCATTTT
CASSLWDTDQPQHF
>.|TRBJ2-6|TRBV15|TRBD1
TGTGCCACCAGCAGAGAGCGAGGCCAGGGGGCAACTGGGGCCAACGTCCTGACTTTC
CATSRERGQGATGANVLTF
>.|TRBJ2-3|TRBV4-1|TRBD2
TGCGCCAGCAGCCAATCCGCTAGCGGGGGGGACACAGATACGCAGTATTTT
CASSQSASGGDTDTQYF
>.|TRBJ1-2|TRBV19|.
TGTGCCAGTAGCCTCGGGACGGGAGGCAGTATGGGCTACACCTTC
CASSLGTGGSMGYTF
>.|TRBJ1-1|TRBV5-4|TRBD1
TGTGCCAGCAGCTCCGGACAGGGGGCGTTGAACACTGAAGCTTTCTTT
CASSSGQGALNTEAFF
>few|TRBJ1-3|TRBV6-5|.
TGTGCCAGCAGACAAGGACAGAGCTCTGGAAACACCATATATTTT
CASRQGQSSGNTIYF
>few|TRBJ1-6|TRBV6-1|.
TGTGCCAGCAGTGAAGACGGGAGCTCCTATAATTCACCCCTCCACTTT
CASSEDGSSYNSPLHF
>.|TRBJ1-1|TRBV5-1|TRBD1
TGCGCCAGCAGCTTCTCGACAGGGCGGACTGAAGCTTTCTTT
CASSFSTGRTEAFF
>.|TRBJ1-2|TRBV5-8|.
TGTGCCAGCAGCTTGGCCGGGACACCGTATGGCTACACCTTC
CASSLAGTPYGYTF
>.|TRBJ2-1|TRBV6-5|.
TGTGCCAGCAGTAAATGGCTAGTCAGCGCCAATGAGCAGTTCTTC
CASSKWLVSANEQFF
>.|TRBJ1-2|TRBV28|.
TGTGCCAGCAGTCCGTCAATCAGGGCAGATGGCTACACCTTC
CASSPSIRADGYTF
>.|TRBJ2-3|TRBV6-5|.
TGTGCCAGCCGGGGTCCCAGCACAGATACGCAGTATTTT
CASRGPSTDTQYF
>.|TRBJ1-2|TRBV27|.
TGTGCCAGCAGAGGGGCAGGGAACTTCTATGGCTACACCTTC
CASRGAGNFYGYTF
>.|TRBJ2-7|TRBV6-6|TRBD1
TGTGCCAGCAGCTACGACAGGGACGAGCAGTACTTC
CASSYDRDEQYF
>many|TRBJ1-6|TRBV3-1/TRBV3-2|.
TGTGCCAGCAGCCAAGATTGGGCACGACCCCTCCACTTT
CASSQDWARPLHF
>.|TRBJ2-7|TRBV9|.
TGTGCCAGCAGCGGGACAGACGCCTACGAGCAGTACTTC
CASSGTDAYEQYF
>few|TRBJ1-2|TRBV6-5|.
TGTGCCAGCAGTTCCGAGGGTAAGGAAAACTATGGCTACACCTTC
CASSSEGKENYGYTF
>.|TRBJ1-1|TRBV3-1/TRBV3-2|TRBD1
TGTGCCAGCAGCCCGACAGGGGGCCTCACTGAAGCTTTCTTT
CASSPTGGLTEAFF
>.|TRBJ2-2|TRBV4-1|TRBD1
TGCGCCAGCAGCCCCAACCCACAGGGGTCCGAAAACACCGGGGAGCTGTTTTTT
CASSPNPQGSENTGELFF
>.|TRBJ2-1|TRBV6-5|TRBD1
TGTGCCAGCCGGGGTGGGAACAGGGGAAGTTTCGAGCAGTTCTTC
CASRGGNRGSFEQFF
>.|TRBJ1-2|TRBV4-1|TRBD1
TGCGCCAGCAGCCAACCGGACAGGGGCTATGGCTACACCTTC
CASSQPDRGYGYTF
>.|TRBJ1-4|TRBV13|TRBD1
TGTGCCAGCAGCTTTGGGGATAGGGGGCAAGGCGAAAAACTGTTTTTT
CASSFGDRGQGEKLFF